Here is one T cell receptor beta chain with its context. This sample is drawn from a study of blood T cell repertoires in COVID-19. In the study overall: Italy, Spain and the United States were the sources of the convalescent and acute COVID-19 samples. Sources were T cells, B-cell-depleted T cells, or PBMCs; the material itself was cDNA or gDNA.

TCRdb keeps only in-frame clones here, not all; method: immunoSEQ multiplex PCR. The sample holds fewer than 130,000 clones, around 74% seen once. Trimming removed 2 bases from V and 6 bases from J, with 5 bases in between. This CDR3 comprises 12 residues. From germline, CDR1 is MNHNS and CDR2 SASEGT. The source of this sequence is a woman in her sixties or seventies with acute or convalescent COVID-19. Sequencing used peripheral blood. This chain joins TRBV6-1 and TRBJ1-5; D uncertain. CDR3 protein: CASSEPFQPQHF. Here the CDR3 DNA reads TGTGCCAGCAGTGAACCCTTTCAGCCCCAGCATTTT.